This T cell receptor beta chain emerged from a study of glioma-infiltrating T cells after dendritic cell vaccination. The length of the CDR3 is 16 residues. Germline CDR1 is MNHNY and CDR2 is SVGAGI (reference sequence). V was pared by 3 bases and J by 8 bases, with 11 bases of the junction left unmatched. The time point: after dendritic cell vaccination, including at tumor progression/relapse. Assay: immunoSEQ multiplex PCR; the TCRdb copy retains only in-frame clones and omits some. Of 91,000 or so clones listed, approximately 80% are singletons. The input for sequencing was blood, taken after dendritic cell vaccination. The chain employs TRBV6-6 and TRBJ1-2, with 11 bases matching TRBD1. This TCR came from a human donor with glioblastoma. The CDR3 region has the DNA TGTGCCAGCAGTTATGACCCAGGACAGGGGGCGCAAGGCTACACCTTC. Its translation is CASSYDPGQGAQGYTF.